This entry lists 30 T cell receptor beta chains sequenced from one sample in a study of identical twins. TCRdb analysed the 5' RACE reads with MiXCR anew, one entry per CDR3 protein. The data contain 550,000 to 700,000 distinct CDR3 sequences, 9% to 10% of them singletons. The same specimen was also included in a second study, on yellow fever vaccine responses in identical twins.

The sample comprised PBMCs. The receptors come from a young woman in good health.

The J gene is TRBJ2-3, the V gene TRBV12-3 or TRBV12-4, with 8 positions matching TRBD2. The V and J ends lost 7 bases and 4 bases, in that order; junction bases with no gene match: 10. The CDR3 runs 15 residues. As DNA, the CDR3 is TGTGCCAGCAAACTCAGCGGGGGTGGGGCAGATACGCAGTATTTT. As protein: CASKLSGGGADTQYF.

This clonotype was observed a handful of times. CDR3 nucleotide sequence: TGTGCCAGCAGCCAGGCGGGACAGGGGAAGTCTGGGGCCAACGTCCTGACTTTC. Translated, it gives CASSQAGQGKSGANVLTF. This sequence joins TRBV4-2 and TRBJ2-6, with TRBD1 matching over 10 bases. The trim removed 3 bases at V and 1 base at J, leaving 6 bases unmatched. Germline V gene lookup returns CDR1 LGHNA and CDR2 YNFKEQ. The CDR3 extends over 18 amino acids.

In its sample, this clonotype was seen a few times. The chain links TRBV5-1 to TRBJ1-1, with D uncertain. Deletions cut 3 bases from V and 1 base from J, with 16 bases between. This CDR3 is 16 amino acids long. Germline lookup yields CDR1 SGHRS and CDR2 YFSETQ. The CDR3, as DNA: TGCGCCAGCAGCTCCCCGGACGGTTTGGGGAACACTGAAGCTTTCTTT. Protein sequence: CASSSPDGLGNTEAFF.

In its sample, this clonotype was seen many times. The chain combines TRBV4-1 with TRBJ2-2; the D is unclear. This CDR3 spans 12 amino acids. Germline V lookup: CDR1 MGHRA, CDR2 YSYEKL. V lost 3 bases, J lost 6 bases, and 5 bases lay in between. The CDR3 sequence is CASSHGSGELFF. DNA for the CDR3: TGCGCCAGCAGCCATGGGTCCGGGGAGCTGTTTTTT.

This clonotype came up many times. The chain has TRBV7-6 and TRBJ2-5; no clear D gene. Between the trimmed V and J ends, which lost 2 bases and 5 bases, there was a span of 12 bases. The length of the CDR3 is 14 residues. Germline V CDR1 and CDR2: SGHVS, FNYEAQ. The CDR3 nucleotides are TGTGCCAGCAGCTTAAGGCAAGGATCGGAGACCCAGTACTTC. Amino acid sequence: CASSLRQGSETQYF.

This clonotype has a handful of counts. This chain links TRBV3-1 with TRBJ2-7; tentative D call: TRBD1 (6 bases). Germline lookup yields CDR1 LGHDT and CDR2 YNNKEL (reference sequence). The CDR3 sequence is 15 residues long. V lost 0 bases and J lost 1, with 10 bases in between. CDR3 protein: CASSQEWGHSYEQYF. CDR3 bases: TGTGCCAGCAGCCAAGAGTGGGGGCATTCCTACGAGCAGTACTTC.

This clonotype has just a few counts. V is TRBV10-3 and J is TRBJ1-2; no clear D. V shed 0 bases and J shed 8 bases, with 10 bases lying between them. CDR1 and CDR2 (germline): ENHRY, SYGVKD. There are 13 residues in the CDR3. CDR3 region: CAISESGAPGYTF. The DNA for the CDR3 is TGTGCCATCAGTGAGTCGGGAGCCCCGGGCTACACCTTC.

This clonotype has at least ten counts. V usage is TRBV5-1 and J usage is TRBJ2-2; no reliable D call. This CDR3 spans 17 amino acids. The V end was cut by 5 bases, the J end by 4 bases, with 21 bases between. The germline V gene has CDR1 SGHRS and CDR2 YFSETQ. This CDR3 is CASRQVLGPQSTGELFF. CDR3 nucleotide sequence: TGCGCCAGCAGGCAGGTGTTGGGCCCCCAGAGCACCGGGGAGCTGTTTTTT.

This clonotype was seen ten or more times. The V and J genes are TRBV6-2 or TRBV6-3 and TRBJ2-7; no firm D call. The CDR3 is 12 amino acids. Germline V CDR1 and CDR2: MNHEY, SVGEGT. The V end was cut by 2 bases, the J end by 4 bases, with 6 bases between. DNA of the CDR3: TGTGCCAGCAGTTACGATGGTTACGAGCAGTACTTC. Amino acid sequence: CASSYDGYEQYF.

This clonotype was counted a few times. The J gene is TRBJ2-7, the V gene TRBV20-1, with a weak D call TRBD1 (6 bases). Germline V lookup: CDR1 DFQATT, CDR2 SNEGSKA (reference sequence). The CDR3 is 14 amino acids. Trimming stripped 3 bases from V and 2 bases from J, with 14 bases between. The CDR3, as DNA: TGCAGTGCTAGTCAGACAGGACTCCCCTACGAGCAGTACTTC. Protein: CSASQTGLPYEQYF.

This clonotype has more than one count but fewer than ten. This chain links TRBV7-9 with TRBJ2-3; D may be TRBD1 (6 bases). Trimming took 4 bases from V and 2 from J, leaving 13 bases between them. Germline CDR1 and CDR2: SEHNR and FQNEAQ (reference sequence). This CDR3 is built from 15 residues. CDR3 coding DNA: TGTGCCAGCAGCTCCGCAGGGGAAATCACAGATACGCAGTATTTT. Amino acid sequence: CASSSAGEITDTQYF. The complete variable domain, with remaining parts taken from reference TRBV7-9 and TRBJ2-3, reads DTGVSQNPRHKITKRGQNVTFRCDPISEHNRLYWYRQTLGQGPEFLTYFQNEAQLEKSRLLSDRFSAERPKGSFSTLEIQRTEQGDSAMYLCASSSAGEITDTQYFGPGTRLTVL.

This clonotype was counted ten times or more. This chain links TRBV12-3 or TRBV12-4 with TRBJ2-7; D is unclear. V lost 2 bases to trimming and J lost 9 bases, with 17 bases between them. The CDR3 totals 14 residues. CDR3 region: CASSLQSRAAGQYF. The CDR3 nucleotides are TGTGCCAGCAGTTTACAGAGCCGGGCCGCCGGGCAGTACTTC.

This clonotype was observed at least ten times. The chain is built from TRBV12-3 or TRBV12-4 and TRBJ2-3, with a possible D match to TRBD1 (5 bases). This CDR3 has 12 residues. V was trimmed by 7 bases and J by 3 bases, leaving 8 bases between them. The CDR3 sequence: CASNTGTDTQYF. In DNA form, the CDR3 reads TGTGCCAGCAACACAGGAACAGATACGCAGTATTTT.

The gene calls are TRBV5-1 and TRBJ2-5, with a weak D call TRBD2 (5 bases). Per germline, CDR1 SGHRS and CDR2 YFSETQ. V lost 4 bases and J 5 bases, leaving 21 bases between the germline ends. This CDR3 comprises 16 residues. CDR3 protein: CASSGTLVWLLETQYF. CDR3 sequence (DNA): TGCGCCAGCAGCGGAACACTAGTTTGGCTGTTGGAGACCCAGTACTTC.

This clonotype has only a few counts. In DNA form, the CDR3 reads TGCGCCAGCAGCCAAGATTATAGGCCCTACGAGCAGTACTTC. Its translation: CASSQDYRPYEQYF. J is TRBJ2-7 and V is TRBV4-3, with unresolved D. Germline V CDR1 and CDR2: LGHNA, YSLEER. V was shortened by 0 bases and J by 2 bases, with 8 bases between the two germline ends. The CDR3 spans 14 residues.

This chain connects TRBV27 to TRBJ2-3; the D gene is possibly TRBD1 (6 bases). V lost 4 bases, J lost 0 bases, and 17 bases lay in between. There are 17 residues in the CDR3. The germline V gene has CDR1 MNHEY and CDR2 SMNVEV (reference sequence). This CDR3 reads CASSSFAGTTSTDTQYF. CDR3 bases: TGTGCCAGCAGTTCATTCGCCGGGACAACGAGCACAGATACGCAGTATTTT.

V is TRBV3-1 and J is TRBJ1-1; D unresolved. The CDR3 covers 15 residues. V lost 3 bases and J 7 bases, leaving 18 bases between the germline ends. Per the germline V gene, CDR1 is LGHDT and CDR2 is YNNKEL (reference sequence). CDR3 coding DNA: TGTGCCAGCAGCCATTCTGGGCCGGGAAATGGTGAAGCTTTCTTT. This encodes CASSHSGPGNGEAFF. Full variable domain (rest looked up from reference TRBV3-1 and TRBJ1-1): DTAVSQTPKYLVTQMGNDKSIKCEQNLGHDTMYWYKQDSKKFLKIMFSYNNKELIINETVPNRFSPKSPDKAHLNLHINSLELGDSAVYFCASSHSGPGNGEAFFGQGTRLTVV.

This clonotype showed up many times. V gene TRBV3-1 combines with J gene TRBJ2-2; D possibly corresponds to TRBD1 (5 bases). Trimming pared 4 bases from V and 2 bases from J, leaving 8 bases between. This CDR3 contains 14 residues. From germline, CDR1 is LGHDT and CDR2 YNNKEL (reference sequence). The CDR3 DNA sequence: TGTGCCAGCAGCCCTACAGGAAACACCGGGGAGCTGTTTTTT. It encodes CASSPTGNTGELFF. Full variable domain (remainder filled in from reference TRBV3-1 and TRBJ2-2): DTAVSQTPKYLVTQMGNDKSIKCEQNLGHDTMYWYKQDSKKFLKIMFSYNNKELIINETVPNRFSPKSPDKAHLNLHINSLELGDSAVYFCASSPTGNTGELFFGEGSRLTVL.

This clonotype was seen many times. This chain joins TRBV29-1 and TRBJ2-5, with D possibly called TRBD1 or TRBD2 (5 bases each). Between the trimmed V and J ends, which lost 4 bases and 4 bases, there was a span of 13 bases. CDR3 length equals 13 residues. The germline gives CDR1 SQVTM, CDR2 ANQGSEA. CDR3 region: CSVATGTRETQYF. The CDR3 nucleotides are TGCAGCGTTGCTACCGGGACCCGAGAGACCCAGTACTTC. The whole variable domain, filled in from reference TRBV29-1 and TRBJ2-5, reads SAVISQKPSRDICQRGTSLTIQCQVDSQVTMMFWYRQQPGQSLTLIATANQGSEATYESGFVIDKFPISRPNLTFSTLTVSNMSPEDSSIYLCSVATGTRETQYFGPGTRLLVL.

The table lists this clonotype with a few counts. The rearrangement joins TRBV7-9 to TRBJ2-2; TRBD1 aligns across 7 bases. The junction had 12 bases not matched to a gene; V was cut back by 8 bases and J by 3 bases. Germline CDR1 and CDR2: SEHNR and FQNEAQ (reference sequence). The CDR3 has 16 residues. This chain's CDR3 is CASLIAGTAYTGELFF. The CDR3, as DNA: TGTGCCAGCCTAATCGCCGGGACAGCTTACACCGGGGAGCTGTTTTTT. The variable domain in full, completed from reference TRBV7-9 and TRBJ2-2, reads DTGVSQNPRHKITKRGQNVTFRCDPISEHNRLYWYRQTLGQGPEFLTYFQNEAQLEKSRLLSDRFSAERPKGSFSTLEIQRTEQGDSAMYLCASLIAGTAYTGELFFGEGSRLTVL.

J is TRBJ2-5 and V is TRBV20-1; the D gene could be TRBD1 or TRBD2 (6 bases each). CDR3 length: 14 amino acids. Deletions cut 6 bases from V and 7 bases from J, with 21 bases between. Germline V CDR1 and CDR2: DFQATT, SNEGSKA (reference sequence). The CDR3 DNA sequence: TGCAGTGCAACAGGGACATCGGAAGCGGGGACCCAGTACTTC. This gives the protein CSATGTSEAGTQYF.

The sample holds a few counts of this clonotype. The chain joins TRBV7-9 to TRBJ2-6; 9 bases are a match to TRBD1. The V gene end was trimmed by 5 bases and the J gene end by 2 bases; junction bases not matched to a gene: 7. The CDR3 consists of 17 residues. Germline V gives CDR1 SEHNR, CDR2 FQNEAQ (reference sequence). The chain's CDR3 is CASSPQTGGTGANVLTF. CDR3 nucleotides: TGTGCCAGCAGCCCTCAAACAGGGGGCACTGGGGCCAACGTCCTGACTTTC.

To note about this clonotype: The junction and the germline gene differ at one end; a read error may be behind it. The gene calls are TRBV4-2 and TRBJ1-1; possible D gene TRBD1, 5 bases. CDR3 length: 14 amino acids. The germline V gene has CDR1 LGHNA and CDR2 YNFKEQ. CDR3 amino acids: CASSEEQENTEAFF. The CDR3 DNA reads as TGTGCCAGCAGCGAAGAACAGGAGAACACTGAAGCTTTCTTT.

The sample holds a few counts of this clonotype. This chain connects TRBV6-5 to TRBJ2-1, with D perhaps matching TRBD1 or TRBD2 (5 bases each). Per the germline V gene, CDR1 is MNHEY and CDR2 is SVGAGI. V was shortened by 2 bases and J by 7 bases, with 18 bases between the two germline ends. CDR3 length: 16 residues. CDR3 amino acids: CASSYQRGRVVNEQFF. DNA for the CDR3: TGTGCCAGCAGTTACCAACGGGGCAGGGTGGTGAATGAGCAGTTCTTC.

In this sample, this clonotype turned up a few times. The chain combines TRBV4-3 with TRBJ2-5, with 7 bases identical to TRBD2. V trimming: 0 bases; J trimming: 0 bases; junction bases outside the gene matches: 4. The CDR3 contains 16 residues. From germline, CDR1 is LGHNA and CDR2 YSLEER. The CDR3 region is CASSQDGGGNQETQYF. As DNA, the CDR3 is TGCGCCAGCAGCCAAGATGGGGGAGGGAACCAAGAGACCCAGTACTTC.

This clonotype was seen a few times. The V call is TRBV5-6, the J call TRBJ2-3, with 11 positions matching TRBD2. The CDR3 has 17 residues. Germline V gene lookup returns CDR1 SGHDT and CDR2 YYEEEE. Trimming cost V 2 bases and J 3 bases; bases outside gene matches: 8. CDR3 coding DNA: TGTGCCAGCAGCTTAGAATTTAGCGGGAGGGCAACAGATACGCAGTATTTT. It is translated as CASSLEFSGRATDTQYF.

This clonotype showed up just a few times. The chain employs TRBV20-1 and TRBJ2-7; D possibly corresponds to TRBD2 (7 bases). Germline values: CDR1 DFQATT, CDR2 SNEGSKA (reference sequence). There are 17 residues in the CDR3. V was trimmed by 0 bases and J by 6 bases, leaving 24 bases between them. The CDR3: CSARDQGGGRGRFEQYF. DNA of the CDR3: TGCAGTGCTAGAGATCAAGGGGGGGGACGGGGGAGGTTCGAGCAGTACTTC.

In this sample, this clonotype turned up many times. The chain recombines TRBV5-1 with TRBJ1-1; 8 bases map to TRBD1. There are 15 residues in the CDR3. With 9 bases clipped from V and 5 bases from J, the junction kept 15 bases outside the gene matches. In germline, CDR1 is SGHRS, CDR2 YFSETQ. In DNA form, the CDR3 reads TGCGCCACCTTCATAGGGCCAGGGGGCGCGACTGAAGCTTTCTTT. Its translation is CATFIGPGGATEAFF.

The rearrangement joins TRBV20-1 to TRBJ2-4, with a weak D call TRBD2 (5 bases). With 1 base removed from V and 1 base from J, the gap between germline ends came to 11 bases. There are 15 residues in the CDR3. CDR1 is DFQATT, CDR2 SNEGSKA, per germline (reference sequence). CDR3 sequence: CSARVIGMAKNIQYF. The CDR3 DNA follows: TGCAGTGCTAGAGTTATCGGGATGGCCAAAAACATTCAGTACTTC.

In its sample, this clonotype was seen a few times. V usage is TRBV12-3 or TRBV12-4 and J usage is TRBJ2-4; TRBD2 might be the D (6 bases). The CDR3 totals 13 residues. Trimming removed 6 bases at V and 8 bases at J, with 14 bases between. The CDR3 DNA follows: TGTGCCAGCAGGACCGAGGAGGGGTACATTCAGTACTTC. Its translation: CASRTEEGYIQYF.